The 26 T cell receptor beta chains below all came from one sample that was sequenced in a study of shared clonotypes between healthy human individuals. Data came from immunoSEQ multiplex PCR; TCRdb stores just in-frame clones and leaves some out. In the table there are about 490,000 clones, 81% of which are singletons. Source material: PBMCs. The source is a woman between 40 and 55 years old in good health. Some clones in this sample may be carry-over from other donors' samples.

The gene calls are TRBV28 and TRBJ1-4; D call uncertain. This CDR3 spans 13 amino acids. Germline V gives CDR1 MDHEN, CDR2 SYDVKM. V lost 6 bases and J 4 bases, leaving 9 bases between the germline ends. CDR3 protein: CASRRDLNEKLFF. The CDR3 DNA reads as TGTGCCAGCAGAAGGGATCTTAATGAAAAACTGTTTTTT.

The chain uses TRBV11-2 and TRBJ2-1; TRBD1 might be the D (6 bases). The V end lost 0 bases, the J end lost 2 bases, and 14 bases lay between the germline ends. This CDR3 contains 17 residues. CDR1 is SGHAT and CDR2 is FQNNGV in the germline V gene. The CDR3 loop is CASSLEPRGAPYNEQFF. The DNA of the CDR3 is TGTGCCAGCAGCTTAGAACCCAGGGGTGCCCCCTACAATGAGCAGTTCTTC.

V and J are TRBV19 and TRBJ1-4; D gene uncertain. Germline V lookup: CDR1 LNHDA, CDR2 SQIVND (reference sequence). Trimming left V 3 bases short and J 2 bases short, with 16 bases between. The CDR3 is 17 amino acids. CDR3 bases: TGTGCCAGTAGTATTTTAAACGGACCTGCGACTAATGAAAAACTGTTTTTT. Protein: CASSILNGPATNEKLFF.

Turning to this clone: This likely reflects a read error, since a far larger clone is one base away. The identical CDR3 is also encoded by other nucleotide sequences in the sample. The CDR3 reads CASSKRTGSYEQYF. DNA of the CDR3: TGTGCTAGCAGCAAAAGGACAGGGTCCTACGAGCAGTACTTC. This chain joins TRBV7-9 and TRBJ2-7; 8 bases are shared with TRBD1. The CDR3 totals 14 residues. Germline V lookup: CDR1 SEHNR, CDR2 FQNEAQ (reference sequence).

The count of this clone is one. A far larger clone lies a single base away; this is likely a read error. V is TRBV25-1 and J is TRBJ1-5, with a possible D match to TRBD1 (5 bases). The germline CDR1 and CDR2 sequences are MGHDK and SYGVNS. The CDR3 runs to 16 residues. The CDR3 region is CARTSSGGIDNRPQHF. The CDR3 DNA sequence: TGTGCCCGGACGTCATCCGGGGGAATCGACAATCGGCCCCAGCATTTT. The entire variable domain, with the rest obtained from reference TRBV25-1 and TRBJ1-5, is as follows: EADIYQTPRYLVIGTGKKITLECSQTMGHDKMYWYQQDPGMELHLIHYSYGVNSTEKGDLSSESTVSRIRTEHFPLTLESARPSHTSQYLCARTSSGGIDNRPQHFGDGTRLSIL.

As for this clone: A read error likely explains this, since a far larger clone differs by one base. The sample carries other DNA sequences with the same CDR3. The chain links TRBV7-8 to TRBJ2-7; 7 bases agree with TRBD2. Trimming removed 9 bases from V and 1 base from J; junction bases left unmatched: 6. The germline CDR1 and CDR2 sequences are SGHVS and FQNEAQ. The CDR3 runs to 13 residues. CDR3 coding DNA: TGTGCCAGTGGAGGACTAGGGTCCTACGAGCAGTACTTC. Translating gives CASGGLGSYEQYF.

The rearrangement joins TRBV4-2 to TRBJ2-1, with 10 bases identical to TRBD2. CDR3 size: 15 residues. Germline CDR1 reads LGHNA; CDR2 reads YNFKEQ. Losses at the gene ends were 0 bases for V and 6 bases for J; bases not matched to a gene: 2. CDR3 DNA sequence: TGTGCCAGCAGCCAAGATAGCGGGAGGTTCAATGAGCAGTTCTTC. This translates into CASSQDSGRFNEQFF.

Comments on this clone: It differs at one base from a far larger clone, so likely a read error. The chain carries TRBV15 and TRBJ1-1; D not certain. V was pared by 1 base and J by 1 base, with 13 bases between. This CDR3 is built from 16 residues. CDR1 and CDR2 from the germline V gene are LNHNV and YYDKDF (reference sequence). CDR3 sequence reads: CATSRGPVTPNTEAFF. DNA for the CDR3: TGTGCCACCAGCAGAGGCCCTGTGACACCGAACACTGAAGCTTTCTTT. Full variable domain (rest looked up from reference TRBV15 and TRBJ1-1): DAMVIQNPRYQVTQFGKPVTLSCSQTLNHNVMYWYQQKSSQAPKLLFHYYDKDFNNEADTPDNFQSRRPNTSFCFLDIRSPGLGDTAMYLCATSRGPVTPNTEAFFGQGTRLTVV.

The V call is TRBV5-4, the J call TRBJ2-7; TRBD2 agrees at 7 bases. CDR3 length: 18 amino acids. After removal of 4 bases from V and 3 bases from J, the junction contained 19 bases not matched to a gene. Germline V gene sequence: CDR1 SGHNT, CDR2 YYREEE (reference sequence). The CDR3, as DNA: TGTGCCAGCAGCGTCCGGGGCGGGAGAAGTCCATCCTACTACGAGCAGTACTTC. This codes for CASSVRGGRSPSYYEQYF.

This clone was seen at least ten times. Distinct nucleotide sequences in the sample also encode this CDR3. The CDR3 sequence: CASSAGNQPQHF. CDR3 DNA: TGTGCCAGCAGTGCAGGCAATCAGCCCCAGCATTTT. The chain links TRBV28 to TRBJ1-5; D not resolved. Trimming cost V 5 bases and J 2 bases, with 4 bases left between them. The CDR3 consists of 12 residues. In germline, CDR1 is MDHEN, CDR2 SYDVKM.

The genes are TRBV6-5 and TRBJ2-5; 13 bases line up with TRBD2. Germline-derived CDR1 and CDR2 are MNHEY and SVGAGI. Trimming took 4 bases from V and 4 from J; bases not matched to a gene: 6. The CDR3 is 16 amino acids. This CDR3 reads CASSLGLAGLIETQYF. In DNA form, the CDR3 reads TGTGCCAGCAGTTTGGGACTAGCGGGACTCATAGAGACCCAGTACTTC.

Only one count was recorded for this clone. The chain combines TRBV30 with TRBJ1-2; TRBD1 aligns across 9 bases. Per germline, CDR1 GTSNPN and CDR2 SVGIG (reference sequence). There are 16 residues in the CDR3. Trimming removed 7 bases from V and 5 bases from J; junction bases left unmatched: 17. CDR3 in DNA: TGTGCCTTATGCCGGGACAGGGTCCCCTCTACTTATGGCTACACCTTC. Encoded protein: CALCRDRVPSTYGYTF. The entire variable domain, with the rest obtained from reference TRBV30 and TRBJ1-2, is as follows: SQTIHQWPATLVQPVGSPLSLECTVEGTSNPNLYWYRQAAGRGLQLLFYSVGIGQISSEVPQNLSASRPQDRQFILSSKKLLLSDSGFYLCALCRDRVPSTYGYTFGSGTRLTVV.

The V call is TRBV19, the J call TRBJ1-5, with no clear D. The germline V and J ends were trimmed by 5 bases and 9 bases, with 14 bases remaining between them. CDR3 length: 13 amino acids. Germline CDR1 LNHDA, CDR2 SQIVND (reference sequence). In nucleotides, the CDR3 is TGTGCCAGTAGTTTCGGGTCCGAGGCGCCCCAGCATTTT. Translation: CASSFGSEAPQHF.

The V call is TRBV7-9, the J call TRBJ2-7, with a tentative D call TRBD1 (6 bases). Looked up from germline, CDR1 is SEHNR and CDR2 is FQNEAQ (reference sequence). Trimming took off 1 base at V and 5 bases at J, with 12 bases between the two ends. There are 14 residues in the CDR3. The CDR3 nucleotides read TGTGCCAGCAGCTTAGGGGGGCTAGCCAACGAGCAGTACTTC. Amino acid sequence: CASSLGGLANEQYF.

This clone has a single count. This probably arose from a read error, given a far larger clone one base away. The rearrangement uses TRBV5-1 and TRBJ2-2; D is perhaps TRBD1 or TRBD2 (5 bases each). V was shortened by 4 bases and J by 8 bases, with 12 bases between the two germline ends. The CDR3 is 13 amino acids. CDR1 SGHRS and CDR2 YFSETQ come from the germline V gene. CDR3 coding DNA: TGCGCCAGCAGCCAAACGAGGGGAGGGGAGCTGTTTTTT. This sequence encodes CASSQTRGGELFF.

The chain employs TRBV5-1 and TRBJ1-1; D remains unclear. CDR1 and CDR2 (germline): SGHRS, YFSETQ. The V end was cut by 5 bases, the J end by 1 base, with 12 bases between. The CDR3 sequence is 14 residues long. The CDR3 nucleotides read TGCGCCAGCAGTCCAGAGTGGGGGAACACTGAAGCTTTCTTT. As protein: CASSPEWGNTEAFF.

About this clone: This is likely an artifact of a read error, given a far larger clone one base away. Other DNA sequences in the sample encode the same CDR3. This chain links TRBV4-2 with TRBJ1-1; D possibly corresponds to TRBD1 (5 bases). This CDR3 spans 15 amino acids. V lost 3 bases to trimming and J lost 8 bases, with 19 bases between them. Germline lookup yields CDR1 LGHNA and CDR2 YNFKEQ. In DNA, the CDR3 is TGTGCCAGCAGCCAGCCTGGGACTCCGATCACCGAAGCTTTCTTT. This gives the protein CASSQPGTPITEAFF.

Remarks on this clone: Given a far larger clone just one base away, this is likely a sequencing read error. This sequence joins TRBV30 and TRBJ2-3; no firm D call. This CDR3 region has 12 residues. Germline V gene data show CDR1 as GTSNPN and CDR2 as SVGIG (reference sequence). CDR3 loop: CDWSTSTDTQYF. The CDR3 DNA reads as TGTGACTGGAGCACAAGCACAGATACGCAGTATTTT.

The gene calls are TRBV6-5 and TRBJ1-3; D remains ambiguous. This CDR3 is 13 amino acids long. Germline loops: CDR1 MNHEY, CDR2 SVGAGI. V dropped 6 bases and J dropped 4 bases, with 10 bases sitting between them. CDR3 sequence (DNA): TGTGCCAGCAGAGCGCCGGGGGGAAACACCATATATTTT. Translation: CASRAPGGNTIYF.

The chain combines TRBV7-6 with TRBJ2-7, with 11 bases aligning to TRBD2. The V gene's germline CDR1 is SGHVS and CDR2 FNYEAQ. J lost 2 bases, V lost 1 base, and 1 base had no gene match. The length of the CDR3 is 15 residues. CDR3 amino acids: CASSLGLAGPYEQYF. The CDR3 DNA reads TGTGCCAGCAGCTTAGGACTAGCGGGACCCTACGAGCAGTACTTC.

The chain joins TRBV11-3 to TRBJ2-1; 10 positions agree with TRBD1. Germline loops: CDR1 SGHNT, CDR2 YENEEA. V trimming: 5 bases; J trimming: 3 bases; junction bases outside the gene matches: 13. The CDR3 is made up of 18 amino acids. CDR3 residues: CASSTGTGAPGGYNEQFF. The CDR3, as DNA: TGTGCCAGCAGCACGGGGACAGGGGCGCCTGGGGGCTACAATGAGCAGTTCTTC.

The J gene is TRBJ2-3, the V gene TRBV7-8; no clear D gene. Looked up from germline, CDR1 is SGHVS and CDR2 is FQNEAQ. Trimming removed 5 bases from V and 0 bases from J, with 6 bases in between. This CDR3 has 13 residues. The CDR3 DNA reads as TGTGCCAGCAGCCCCTTTAGCACAGATACGCAGTATTTT. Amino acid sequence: CASSPFSTDTQYF.

The CDR3 is CASSDGTGTIGYTF. The CDR3 DNA follows: TGTGCCAGCAGTGATGGGACAGGGACCATTGGCTACACCTTC. V gene TRBV2 combines with J gene TRBJ1-2, with TRBD1 matching 9 bases. The CDR3 has 14 residues. J gave up 7 bases and V 3 bases, and 6 bases lay outside the gene matches. Germline loops: CDR1 SNHLY, CDR2 FYNNEI.

The DNA for the CDR3 is TGTGCCAGCAGAGTTCCGAGGGGGGGCTACAATGAGCAGTTCTTC. Translated, it gives CASRVPRGGYNEQFF. This chain links TRBV2 with TRBJ2-1; D might be TRBD2 (7 bases). CDR1 and CDR2 (germline): SNHLY, FYNNEI. The CDR3 extends over 15 amino acids. V was shortened by 6 bases and J by 3 bases, with 15 bases between the two germline ends.

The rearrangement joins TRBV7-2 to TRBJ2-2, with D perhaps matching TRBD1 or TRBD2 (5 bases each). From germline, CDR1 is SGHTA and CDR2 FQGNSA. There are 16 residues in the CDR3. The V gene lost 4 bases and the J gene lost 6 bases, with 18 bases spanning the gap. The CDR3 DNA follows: TGTGCCAGCAGCTCCTTCTCCGGGGCTAGTCCCGGGGAGCTGTTTTTT. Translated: CASSSFSGASPGELFF. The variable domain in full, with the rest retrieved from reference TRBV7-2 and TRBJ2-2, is GAGVSQSPSNKVTEKGKDVELRCDPISGHTALYWYRQSLGQGLEFLIYFQGNSAPDKSGLPSDRFSAERTGGSVSTLTIQRTQQEDSAVYLCASSSFSGASPGELFFGEGSRLTVL.

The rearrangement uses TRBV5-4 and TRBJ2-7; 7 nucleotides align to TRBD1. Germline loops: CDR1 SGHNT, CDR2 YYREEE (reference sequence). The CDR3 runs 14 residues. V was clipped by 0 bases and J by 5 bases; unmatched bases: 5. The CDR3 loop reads CASSLAGQVDEQYF. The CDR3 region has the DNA TGTGCCAGCAGCTTGGCCGGACAGGTTGACGAGCAGTACTTC.